A single sample gave rise to the 30 T cell receptor beta chains below, sequenced in a study of T cell changes during pregnancy in multiple sclerosis (dated by TCRdb to between 2019 and 2020). The library relied on the immunoSEQ multiplex PCR assay. In TCRdb, the immuneACCESS table is reduced to in-frame sequences with V and J assigned. These tables do not hold every clone; where another copy was compared, an unresolved V gene accounts for under half, and the others remain unexplained. Within this sample are about 20,000 clones, with 89% of them counted one time only. The ten largest clones represent approximately 8% of the sample. Specimen: CD8+ T cells from peripheral blood mononuclear cells, collected in the second trimester of pregnancy. The receptors were gathered from a female donor in good health, enrolled as a control in a pregnancy study.

The rearrangement links TRBV27 to TRBJ1-1; no clear D. This CDR3 is built from 14 residues. CDR1 and CDR2 (germline): MNHEY, SMNVEV (reference sequence). Between the trimmed V and J ends, which lost 5 bases and 6 bases, there was a span of 16 bases. CDR3 nucleotides: TGTGCCAGCAGTCCTCAGTCCGGGTCCGCTGAAGCTTTCTTT. Amino acids: CASSPQSGSAEAFF.

V is TRBV29-1 and J is TRBJ2-7, with TRBD2 matching 12 bases. From germline, CDR1 is SQVTM and CDR2 ANQGSEA. Trimming at V came to 6 bases and at J to 4 bases, leaving 7 bases not matched to a gene. There are 14 residues in the CDR3. In nucleotides, the CDR3 is TGCAGCGTGGGAAGACTAGCGGGAGAATACGAGCAGTACTTC. This gives the protein CSVGRLAGEYEQYF.

The V call is TRBV27, the J call TRBJ1-2; a weak D match, TRBD1 (6 bases). Germline V CDR1 and CDR2: MNHEY, SMNVEV (reference sequence). V gave up 0 bases and J gave up 6 bases, with 11 bases separating them. The CDR3 has 14 residues. CDR3 region: CASSLSTRGDGYTF. Written as DNA, the CDR3 is TGTGCCAGCAGTTTATCAACCAGGGGTGATGGCTACACCTTC.

The chain combines TRBV4-1 with TRBJ1-6; the D is unclear. CDR3 length: 15 residues. Germline CDR1 reads MGHRA; CDR2 reads YSYEKL. Trimming left V 0 bases short and J 10 bases short, with 13 bases between. This CDR3 reads CASSQDVEGGSPLHF. The CDR3 bases are TGCGCCAGCAGCCAAGATGTGGAAGGAGGATCACCCCTCCACTTT.

CDR3: CASSMSSGGSYNEQFF. CDR3 nucleotide sequence: TGTGCCAGTAGTATGAGTAGCGGGGGCTCCTACAATGAGCAGTTCTTC. V gene TRBV19 combines with J gene TRBJ2-1; 9 bases agree with TRBD2. CDR1 is LNHDA and CDR2 is SQIVND in the germline V gene (reference sequence). Germline trimming cut 3 bases from V and 0 bases from J; bases unmatched to any gene: 3. The CDR3 runs 16 residues.

This clone was detected only once. The rearrangement joins TRBV7-2 to TRBJ2-7, with D possibly TRBD1 on 5 matching bases. The CDR3 has 13 residues. V shed 1 base and J shed 6 bases, with 10 bases lying between them. Germline lookup yields CDR1 SGHTA and CDR2 FQGNSA. The CDR3 DNA reads TGTGCCAGCAGCTTAGGGAACAGGTTCGAGCAGTACTTC. It yields the protein CASSLGNRFEQYF.

V is TRBV27 and J is TRBJ1-1, with a tentative D call TRBD1 (6 bases). With 1 base removed from V and 4 bases from J, the gap between germline ends came to 16 bases. Germline V CDR1 and CDR2: MNHEY, SMNVEV (reference sequence). This CDR3 is built from 16 residues. The CDR3 DNA sequence: TGTGCCAGCAGTTTATTGGGGGGAGGGGGGAGCACTGAAGCTTTCTTT. It yields the protein CASSLLGGGGSTEAFF.

This clone was seen once. This chain connects TRBV9 to TRBJ2-1; 8 bases align to TRBD2. The CDR3 spans 15 residues. V was pared by 0 bases and J by 6 bases, with 5 bases of the junction left unmatched. Germline CDR1 reads SGDLS; CDR2 reads YYNGEE. The CDR3 reads CASSVAGGGTNEQFF. The CDR3 DNA reads TGTGCCAGCAGCGTAGCTGGCGGGGGGACCAATGAGCAGTTCTTC.

This clone appeared a single time. The chain uses TRBV19 and TRBJ2-1; tentative D call: TRBD2 (6 bases). Trimming stripped 6 bases from V and 0 bases from J, with 12 bases between. CDR1 is LNHDA, CDR2 SQIVND, per germline (reference sequence). CDR3 length equals 15 residues. In DNA, the CDR3 is TGTGCCAGTAGGCCGGACGGGAGCTCCTACAATGAGCAGTTCTTC. This translates into CASRPDGSSYNEQFF.

The chain joins TRBV7-9 to TRBJ2-3; possible D gene TRBD2, 5 bases. The germline V gene encodes CDR1 SEHNR and CDR2 FQNEAQ (reference sequence). CDR3 length: 15 amino acids. V shed 5 bases and J shed 4 bases, with 16 bases lying between them. In nucleotides, the CDR3 is TGTGCCAGCAGCCATGGACTTACCTTGGCAGATACGCAGTATTTT. Translated, it gives CASSHGLTLADTQYF.

This sequence joins TRBV7-9 and TRBJ2-7; D may be TRBD1 (6 bases). The V end lost 5 bases, the J end lost 1 base, and 9 bases lay between the germline ends. The CDR3 contains 13 residues. Germline V lookup: CDR1 SEHNR, CDR2 FQNEAQ (reference sequence). CDR3 amino acids: CASSPGTSYEQYF. DNA of the CDR3: TGTGCCAGCAGCCCTGGGACATCCTACGAGCAGTACTTC.

The chain has TRBV27 and TRBJ2-7, with 8 bases identical to TRBD2. V gave up 9 bases and J gave up 6 bases; unmatched junction bases: 10. CDR1 is MNHEY and CDR2 is SMNVEV in the germline V gene (reference sequence). The CDR3 has 13 residues. CDR3 protein: CASVSGSRAEQYF. CDR3 coding DNA: TGTGCCAGTGTAAGCGGGAGTCGGGCCGAGCAGTACTTC.

The rearrangement links TRBV10-3 to TRBJ2-1; D not certain. The germline V gene has CDR1 ENHRY and CDR2 SYGVKD. The CDR3 has 11 residues. Trimming removed 7 bases from V and 5 bases from J, with 6 bases in between. The CDR3 is CAIMYNNEQFF. DNA of the CDR3: TGTGCCATCATGTATAACAATGAGCAGTTCTTC.

The rearrangement links TRBV6-4 to TRBJ1-2; TRBD1 is a possible D gene (6 bases). Germline assignment: CDR1 MRHNA and CDR2 SNTAGT. V lost 6 bases to trimming and J lost 0 bases, with 14 bases between them. This CDR3 has 15 amino acids. CDR3 amino acids: CASSQQGGSNYGYTF. The CDR3 coding sequence is TGTGCCAGCAGCCAACAGGGAGGGTCTAACTATGGCTACACCTTC.

V usage is TRBV6-5 and J usage is TRBJ2-2; 9 bases fit TRBD1. Germline-derived CDR1 and CDR2 are MNHEY and SVGAGI. After removal of 4 bases from V and 6 bases from J, the junction contained 9 bases not matched to a gene. The CDR3 contains 16 residues. The CDR3 DNA reads TGTGCCAGCAGTTCGATTCCGGGACAGGGACCCGGGGAGCTGTTTTTT. Protein sequence: CASSSIPGQGPGELFF.

As concerns this clone: A junction boundary mismatches the germline segment, possibly from a read error. CDR3 sequence reads: CASSLSSATVLTF. The DNA of the CDR3 is TGTGCCAGCAGCCTTAGTTCCGCCACCGTCCTGACTTTC. This chain links TRBV9 with TRBJ2-6; D gene unclear. The CDR3 is 13 amino acids. Germline V lookup: CDR1 SGDLS, CDR2 YYNGEE.

The chain recombines TRBV19 with TRBJ2-1; tentatively, D is TRBD2 (6 bases). Trimming left V 3 bases short and J 0 bases short, with 15 bases between. This CDR3 comprises 17 residues. Germline V gene lookup returns CDR1 LNHDA and CDR2 SQIVND (reference sequence). This CDR3 reads CASSMDSGSTSYNEQFF. CDR3 DNA sequence: TGTGCCAGTAGTATGGATAGCGGATCAACCTCCTACAATGAGCAGTTCTTC.

This clone has a single count. The chain combines TRBV25-1 with TRBJ1-2; 10 bases fit TRBD1. V trimming: 8 bases; J trimming: 4 bases; junction bases outside the gene matches: 10. Germline CDR1 MGHDK, CDR2 SYGVNS. The CDR3 is 15 residues long. CDR3 protein: CASSDRTGGAYGYTF. The CDR3, as DNA: TGTGCCAGCTCCGACAGGACAGGGGGGGCCTATGGCTACACCTTC.

By share, this clone counts as medium-sized. The chain couples TRBV6-1 to TRBJ1-2; D unresolved. The ends were cut back, 0 bases at V and 6 bases at J, with 14 bases in the middle. Germline CDR1 MNHNS, CDR2 SASEGT. This CDR3 region has 15 residues. DNA for the CDR3: TGTGCCAGCAGTGAAGCGCGGTGGGAGGGCGATGGCTACACCTTC. Translating gives CASSEARWEGDGYTF.

On this clone itself: At the DNA level, this CDR3 is encoded by other sequences in the same sample as well. This chain joins TRBV7-9 and TRBJ2-3; TRBD2 might be the D (5 bases). The CDR3 contains 15 residues. CDR1 and CDR2 from the germline V gene are SEHNR and FQNEAQ (reference sequence). V lost 5 bases to trimming and J lost 0 bases, with 12 bases between them. CDR3 region: CASSPPGISTDTQYF. The CDR3 nucleotides read TGTGCCAGCAGCCCACCGGGGATCAGCACAGATACGCAGTATTTT.

The rearrangement joins TRBV5-4 to TRBJ2-7, with TRBD1 identical over 8 bases. Germline assignment: CDR1 SGHNT and CDR2 YYREEE (reference sequence). The CDR3 runs to 15 residues. J gave up 0 bases and V 4 bases, and 6 bases lay outside the gene matches. CDR3 loop: CASSPGQASSYEQYF. The CDR3 DNA sequence: TGTGCCAGCAGCCCGGGACAGGCCAGCTCCTACGAGCAGTACTTC.

This chain links TRBV19 with TRBJ2-7, with 13 bases that match TRBD2. Trimming cost V 5 bases and J 5 bases; bases outside gene matches: 6. The CDR3 covers 15 residues. The germline V gene has CDR1 LNHDA and CDR2 SQIVND (reference sequence). The CDR3 protein is CASSLGTSGTHEQYF. In DNA, the CDR3 is TGTGCCAGTAGTCTCGGGACTAGCGGGACCCACGAGCAGTACTTC.

The chain uses TRBV5-1 and TRBJ2-4; 8 bases fit TRBD1. Germline assignment: CDR1 SGHRS and CDR2 YFSETQ. The V gene end was trimmed by 0 bases and the J gene end by 8 bases; junction bases not matched to a gene: 7. The CDR3 sequence is 15 residues long. The CDR3 is CASSLGQGPGDIQYF. Written as DNA, the CDR3 is TGCGCCAGCAGCTTGGGACAGGGGCCCGGGGACATTCAGTACTTC.

The chain is built from TRBV6-4 and TRBJ1-5, with unresolved D. The germline gives CDR1 MRHNA, CDR2 SNTAGT. The CDR3 runs 15 residues. V shed 2 bases and J shed 8 bases, with 16 bases lying between them. The CDR3 coding sequence is TGTGCCAGCAGTGACACCCCGGGAGGTTCTGAGCCCCAGCATTTT. Its translation: CASSDTPGGSEPQHF.

This rearrangement joins TRBV9 to TRBJ2-1; D unresolved. The CDR3 contains 12 residues. Trimming pared 0 bases from V and 8 bases from J, leaving 6 bases between. Germline V gene data show CDR1 as SGDLS and CDR2 as YYNGEE. The CDR3 DNA reads as TGTGCCAGCAGCGTAGGAGGTTATGAGCAGTTCTTC. Protein: CASSVGGYEQFF.

The chain employs TRBV9 and TRBJ2-3; 12 nucleotides agree with TRBD1. From germline, CDR1 is SGDLS and CDR2 YYNGEE. The CDR3 runs 16 residues. The V segment lost 3 bases and the J segment 0 bases; nucleotides outside the gene matches: 2. This chain's CDR3 is CASSGDRGLSTDTQYF. CDR3 nucleotides: TGTGCCAGCAGCGGGGACAGGGGGCTAAGCACAGATACGCAGTATTTT.

The chain recombines TRBV4-1 with TRBJ2-5, with 9 bases aligning to TRBD2. The germline V gene has CDR1 MGHRA and CDR2 YSYEKL. After removal of 3 bases from V and 3 bases from J, the junction contained 2 bases not matched to a gene. The CDR3 length is 14 residues. In DNA form, the CDR3 reads TGCGCCAGCAGCCAGCTAGCGGGAAAAGAGACCCAGTACTTC. This gives the protein CASSQLAGKETQYF.

The genes are TRBV5-6 and TRBJ2-1; no definite D call. This CDR3 is built from 13 residues. CDR1 SGHDT and CDR2 YYEEEE come from the germline V gene. Trimming cost V 0 bases and J 8 bases, with 9 bases left between them. DNA of the CDR3: TGTGCCAGCAGCTTGGTGGCTAGTTATGAGCAGTTCTTC. It codes for CASSLVASYEQFF.

The chain couples TRBV10-2 to TRBJ1-1, with D possibly being TRBD1 (5 bases). This CDR3 spans 13 amino acids. Germline-derived CDR1 and CDR2 are WSHSY and SAAADI. V lost 8 bases and J 3 bases, leaving 13 bases between the germline ends. The DNA of the CDR3 is TGCGCCAGCGCCTCAGGGTCCCACACTGAAGCTTTCTTT. It is translated as CASASGSHTEAFF.

The rearrangement links TRBV4-1 to TRBJ1-5, with D tentatively TRBD1 (5 bases). The germline CDR1 and CDR2 sequences are MGHRA and YSYEKL. V was shortened by 0 bases and J by 2 bases, with 14 bases between the two germline ends. The length of the CDR3 is 17 residues. CDR3 amino acids: CASSQEFLQGGNQPQHF. Written as DNA, the CDR3 is TGCGCCAGCAGCCAAGAATTCTTGCAGGGTGGCAATCAGCCCCAGCATTTT.